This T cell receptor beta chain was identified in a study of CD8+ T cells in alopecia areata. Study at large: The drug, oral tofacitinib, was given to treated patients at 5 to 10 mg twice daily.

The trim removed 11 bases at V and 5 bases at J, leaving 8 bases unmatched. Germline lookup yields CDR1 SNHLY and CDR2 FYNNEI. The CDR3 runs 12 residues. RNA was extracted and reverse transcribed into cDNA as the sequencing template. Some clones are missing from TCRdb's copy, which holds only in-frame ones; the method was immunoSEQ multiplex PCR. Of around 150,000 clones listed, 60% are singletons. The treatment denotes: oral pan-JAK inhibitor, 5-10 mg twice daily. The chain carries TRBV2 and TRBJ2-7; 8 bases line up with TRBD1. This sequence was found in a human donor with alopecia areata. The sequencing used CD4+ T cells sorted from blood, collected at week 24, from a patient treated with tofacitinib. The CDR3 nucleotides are TGTGCCGGAGGGACAGGATTCGACGAGCAGTACTTC. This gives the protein CAGGTGFDEQYF.